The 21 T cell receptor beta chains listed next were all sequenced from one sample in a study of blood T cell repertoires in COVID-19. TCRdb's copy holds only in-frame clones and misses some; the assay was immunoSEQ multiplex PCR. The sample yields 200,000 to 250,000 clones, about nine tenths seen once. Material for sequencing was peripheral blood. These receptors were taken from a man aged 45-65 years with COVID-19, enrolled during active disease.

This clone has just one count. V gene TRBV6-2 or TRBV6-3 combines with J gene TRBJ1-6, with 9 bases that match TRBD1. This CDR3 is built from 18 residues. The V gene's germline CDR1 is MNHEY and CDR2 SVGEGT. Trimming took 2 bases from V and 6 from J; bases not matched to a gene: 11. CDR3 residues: CASSYLPGQGQSNSPLHF. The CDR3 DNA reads TGTGCCAGCAGTTACCTCCCGGGACAGGGTCAGAGTAATTCACCCCTCCACTTT.

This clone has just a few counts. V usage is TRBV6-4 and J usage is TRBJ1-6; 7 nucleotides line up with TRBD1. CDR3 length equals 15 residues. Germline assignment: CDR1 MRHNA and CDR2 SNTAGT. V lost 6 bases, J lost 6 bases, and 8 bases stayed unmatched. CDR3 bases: TGTGCCAGCAGCCTTGGACAGGCCCCTAATTCACCCCTCCACTTT. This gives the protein CASSLGQAPNSPLHF.

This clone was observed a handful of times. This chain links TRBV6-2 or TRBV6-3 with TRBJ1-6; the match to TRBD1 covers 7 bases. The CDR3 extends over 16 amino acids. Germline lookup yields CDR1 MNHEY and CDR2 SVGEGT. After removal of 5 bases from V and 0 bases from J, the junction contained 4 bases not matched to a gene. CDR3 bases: TGTGCCAGCAGTCCGACAGGGAGCTCCTATAATTCACCCCTCCACTTT. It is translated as CASSPTGSSYNSPLHF.

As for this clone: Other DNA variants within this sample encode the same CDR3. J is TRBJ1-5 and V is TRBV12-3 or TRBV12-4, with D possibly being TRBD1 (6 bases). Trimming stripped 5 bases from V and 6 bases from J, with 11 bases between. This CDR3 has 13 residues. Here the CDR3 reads CASSLRGSQPQHF. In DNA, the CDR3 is TGTGCCAGCAGTCTCAGGGGTTCTCAGCCCCAGCATTTT.

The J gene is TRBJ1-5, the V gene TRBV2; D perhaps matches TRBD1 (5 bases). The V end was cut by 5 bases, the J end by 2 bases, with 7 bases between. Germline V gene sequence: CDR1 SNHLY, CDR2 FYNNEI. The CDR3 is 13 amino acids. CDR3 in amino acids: CASSRGGNQPQHF. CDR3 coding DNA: TGTGCCAGCAGTAGGGGCGGCAATCAGCCCCAGCATTTT.

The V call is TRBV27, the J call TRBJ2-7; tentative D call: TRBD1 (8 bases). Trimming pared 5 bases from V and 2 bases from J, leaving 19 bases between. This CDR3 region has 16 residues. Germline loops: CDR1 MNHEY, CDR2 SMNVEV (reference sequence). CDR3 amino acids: CASSTRTGRGTYEQYF. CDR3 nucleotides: TGTGCCAGCAGTACACGGACAGGGCGGGGGACCTACGAGCAGTACTTC.

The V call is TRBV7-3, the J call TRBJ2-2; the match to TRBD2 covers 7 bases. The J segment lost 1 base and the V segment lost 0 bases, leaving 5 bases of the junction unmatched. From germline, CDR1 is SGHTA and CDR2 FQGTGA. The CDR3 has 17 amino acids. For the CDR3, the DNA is TGTGCCAGCAGCTTAACTCGTGGACTAGTGAACACCGGGGAGCTGTTTTTT. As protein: CASSLTRGLVNTGELFF.

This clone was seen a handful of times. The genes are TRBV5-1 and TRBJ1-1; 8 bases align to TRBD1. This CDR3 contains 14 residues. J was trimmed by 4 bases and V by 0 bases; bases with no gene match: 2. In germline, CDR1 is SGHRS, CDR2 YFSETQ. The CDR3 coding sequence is TGCGCCAGCAGCTTGGAGGGGACAGGCACTGAAGCTTTCTTT. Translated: CASSLEGTGTEAFF.

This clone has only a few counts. The CDR3 is CASSLTGGSSGNTIYF. CDR3 nucleotide sequence: TGTGCCAGCAGCTTGACAGGGGGCTCCTCTGGAAACACCATATATTTT. The J gene is TRBJ1-3, the V gene TRBV7-2; 10 bases agree with TRBD1. Germline V CDR1 and CDR2: SGHTA, FQGNSA. The V gene end was trimmed by 3 bases and the J gene end by 0 bases; junction bases not matched to a gene: 2. This CDR3 is 16 amino acids long.

The CDR3 DNA is TGTGCCAGCAGTTACTCCGGGATGGTTGACACTGAAGCTTTCTTT. It is translated as CASSYSGMVDTEAFF. The genes are TRBV6-5 and TRBJ1-1; D is uncertain. The CDR3 is 15 residues long. The V gene's germline CDR1 is MNHEY and CDR2 SVGAGI. V shed 0 bases and J shed 3 bases, with 11 bases lying between them.

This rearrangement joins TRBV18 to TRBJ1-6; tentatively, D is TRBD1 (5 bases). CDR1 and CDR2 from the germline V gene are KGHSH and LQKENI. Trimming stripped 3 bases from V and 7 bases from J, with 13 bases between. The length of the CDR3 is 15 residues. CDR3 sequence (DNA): TGTGCCAGCTCACCCCAGGGTTTCGGCAATTCACCCCTCCACTTT. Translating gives CASSPQGFGNSPLHF. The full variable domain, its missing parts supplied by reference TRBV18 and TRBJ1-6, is NAGVMQNPRHLVRRRGQEARLRCSPMKGHSHVYWYRQLPEEGLKFMVYLQKENIIDESGMPKERFSAEFPKEGPSILRIQQVVRGDSAAYFCASSPQGFGNSPLHFGNGTRLTVT.

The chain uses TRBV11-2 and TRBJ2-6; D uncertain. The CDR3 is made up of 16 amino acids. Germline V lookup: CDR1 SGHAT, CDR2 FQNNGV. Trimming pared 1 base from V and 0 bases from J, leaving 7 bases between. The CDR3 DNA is TGTGCCAGCAGCTTAGGAAGGAGCTCTGGGGCCAACGTCCTGACTTTC. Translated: CASSLGRSSGANVLTF.

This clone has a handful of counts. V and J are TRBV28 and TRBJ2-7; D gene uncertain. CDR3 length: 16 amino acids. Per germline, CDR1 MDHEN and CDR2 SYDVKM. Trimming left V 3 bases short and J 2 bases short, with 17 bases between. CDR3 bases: TGTGCCAGCAGTTTCCAACTCGCCCTCCTGACCTACGAGCAGTACTTC. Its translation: CASSFQLALLTYEQYF.

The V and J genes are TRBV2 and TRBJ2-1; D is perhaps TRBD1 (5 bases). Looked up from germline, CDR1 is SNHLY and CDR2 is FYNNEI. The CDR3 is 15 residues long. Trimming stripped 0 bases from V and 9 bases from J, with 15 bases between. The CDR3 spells CASSEARFGAGEQFF. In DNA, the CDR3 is TGTGCCAGCAGTGAAGCTCGGTTTGGGGCCGGTGAGCAGTTCTTC.

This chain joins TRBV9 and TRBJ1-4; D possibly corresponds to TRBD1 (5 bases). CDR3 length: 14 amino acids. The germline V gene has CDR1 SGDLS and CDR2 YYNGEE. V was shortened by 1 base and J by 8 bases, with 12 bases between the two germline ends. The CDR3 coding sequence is TGTGCCAGCAGCGTACAGGGACTTGGAGAAAAACTGTTTTTT. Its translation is CASSVQGLGEKLFF.

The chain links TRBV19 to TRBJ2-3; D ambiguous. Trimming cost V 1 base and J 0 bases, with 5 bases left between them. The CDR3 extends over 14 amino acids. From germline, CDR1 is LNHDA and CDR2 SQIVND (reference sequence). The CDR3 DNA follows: TGTGCCAGTAGTATAGGCGGTAGCACAGATACGCAGTATTTT. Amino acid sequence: CASSIGGSTDTQYF. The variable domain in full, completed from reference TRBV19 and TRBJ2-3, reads DGGITQSPKYLFRKEGQNVTLSCEQNLNHDAMYWYRQDPGQGLRLIYYSQIVNDFQKGDIAEGYSVSREKKESFPLTVTSAQKNPTAFYLCASSIGGSTDTQYFGPGTRLTVL.

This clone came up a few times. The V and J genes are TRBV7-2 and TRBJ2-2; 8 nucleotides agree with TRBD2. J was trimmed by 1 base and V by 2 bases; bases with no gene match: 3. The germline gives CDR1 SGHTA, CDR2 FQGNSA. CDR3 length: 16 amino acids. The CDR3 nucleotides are TGTGCCAGCAGCTTAAGCGGGGGTTGGAACACCGGGGAGCTGTTTTTT. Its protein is CASSLSGGWNTGELFF.

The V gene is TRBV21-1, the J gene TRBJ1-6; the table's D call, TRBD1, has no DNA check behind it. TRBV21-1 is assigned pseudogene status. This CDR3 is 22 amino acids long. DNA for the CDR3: TGTGCCAGCAGCAAGCAGTCCGGGACACGCCGAGGATCGAGCTCCTATAATTCACCCCTCCACTTT. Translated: CASSKQSGTRRGSSSYNSPLHF.

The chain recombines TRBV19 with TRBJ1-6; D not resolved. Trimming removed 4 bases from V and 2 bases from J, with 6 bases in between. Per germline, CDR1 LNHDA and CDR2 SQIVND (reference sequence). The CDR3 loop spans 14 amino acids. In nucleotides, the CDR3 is TGTGCCAGTAGTAGCGAACCCTATAATTCACCCCTCCACTTT. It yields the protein CASSSEPYNSPLHF.

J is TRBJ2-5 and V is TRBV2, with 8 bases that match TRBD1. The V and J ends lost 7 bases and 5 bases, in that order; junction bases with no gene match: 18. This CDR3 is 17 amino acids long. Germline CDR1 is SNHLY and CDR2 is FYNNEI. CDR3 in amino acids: CASTHQGAGWDVETQYF. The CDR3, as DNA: TGTGCCAGCACCCATCAGGGGGCAGGATGGGATGTGGAGACCCAGTACTTC.

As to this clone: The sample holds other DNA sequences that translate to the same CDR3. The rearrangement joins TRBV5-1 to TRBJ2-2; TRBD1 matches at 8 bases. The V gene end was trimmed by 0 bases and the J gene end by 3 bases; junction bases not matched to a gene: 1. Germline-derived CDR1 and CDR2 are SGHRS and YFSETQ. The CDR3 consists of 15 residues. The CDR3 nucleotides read TGCGCCAGCAGCTTGGCAGGGGGCGACACCGGGGAGCTGTTTTTT. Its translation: CASSLAGGDTGELFF.